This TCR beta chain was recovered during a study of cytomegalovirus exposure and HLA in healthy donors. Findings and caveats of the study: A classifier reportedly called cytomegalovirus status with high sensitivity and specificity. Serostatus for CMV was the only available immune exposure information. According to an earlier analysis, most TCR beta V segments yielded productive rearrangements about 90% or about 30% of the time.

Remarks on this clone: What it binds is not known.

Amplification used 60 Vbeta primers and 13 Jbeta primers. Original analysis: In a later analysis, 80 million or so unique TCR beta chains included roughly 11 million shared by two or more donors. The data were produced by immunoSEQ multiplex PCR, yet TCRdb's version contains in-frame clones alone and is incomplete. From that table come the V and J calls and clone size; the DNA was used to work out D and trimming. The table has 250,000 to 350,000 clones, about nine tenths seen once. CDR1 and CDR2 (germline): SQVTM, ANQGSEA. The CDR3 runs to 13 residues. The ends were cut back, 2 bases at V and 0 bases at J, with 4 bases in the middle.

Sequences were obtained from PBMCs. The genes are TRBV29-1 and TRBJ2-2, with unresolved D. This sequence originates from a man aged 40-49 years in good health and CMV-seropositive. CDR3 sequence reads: CSVEIANTGELFF. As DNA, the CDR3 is TGCAGCGTTGAAATAGCGAACACCGGGGAGCTGTTTTTT.